A single sample gave rise to the 5 T cell receptor beta chains below, sequenced in a study of OX40 agonist ivuxolimab in advanced cancers. Libraries were prepared by immunoSEQ multiplex PCR; TCRdb keeps only in-frame clonotypes and omits some of them. This sample has just over 20,000 clones, with around 82% found just once. Sequencing was performed on CD4+ or CD8+ T cells sorted from blood, taken in a trial of the OX40 agonist ivuxolimab. All receptors come from an adult with an advanced solid tumor such as melanoma, head and neck, liver or kidney cancer.

The chain links TRBV7-9 to TRBJ1-2; no clear D gene. The germline CDR1 and CDR2 sequences are SEHNR and FQNEAQ (reference sequence). Trimming removed 5 bases from V and 7 bases from J, with 17 bases in between. The CDR3 has 14 residues. CDR3 coding DNA: TGTGCCAGCAGCCCGAGCCAGATGGTCTCTGGCTACACCTTC. It is translated as CASSPSQMVSGYTF.

This sequence joins TRBV18 and TRBJ2-7; D unclear. This CDR3 contains 17 residues. V was cut by 3 bases and J by 0 bases, with 18 bases left in between. CDR1 and CDR2 from the germline V gene are KGHSH and LQKENI. The CDR3 DNA follows: TGTGCCAGCTCACCCTCCTCCCGAGGTTTCAGCTCCTACGAGCAGTACTTC. It encodes CASSPSSRGFSSYEQYF.

V gene TRBV12-5 combines with J gene TRBJ2-3; no clear D. Trimming left V 4 bases short and J 9 bases short, with 11 bases between. Germline values: CDR1 LGHNT, CDR2 FRNRAP. This CDR3 has 12 amino acids. The CDR3 DNA follows: TGTGCTAGTGGTTCCCCTCGGCCGACGCAGTATTTT. Amino acids: CASGSPRPTQYF. Supplemented by reference TRBV12-5 and TRBJ2-3, the full variable domain reads DARVTQTPRHKVTEMGQEVTMRCQPILGHNTVFWYRQTMMQGLELLAYFRNRAPLDDSGMPKDRFSAEMPDATLATLKIQPSEPRDSAVYFCASGSPRPTQYFGPGTRLTVL.

The rearrangement uses TRBV9 and TRBJ1-4; maybe TRBD1 (5 bases). Germline CDR1 reads SGDLS; CDR2 reads YYNGEE. V lost 7 bases to trimming and J lost 3 bases, with 13 bases between them. This CDR3 has 14 amino acids. Here the CDR3 DNA reads TGTGCCAGCGCGGCAGGGTCATCTAATGAAAAACTGTTTTTT. This codes for CASAAGSSNEKLFF.

V usage is TRBV19 and J usage is TRBJ1-1; D remains ambiguous. Germline CDR1 and CDR2: LNHDA and SQIVND (reference sequence). This CDR3 has 14 residues. The germline V and J ends were trimmed by 0 bases and 4 bases, with 9 bases remaining between them. CDR3 region: CASSIDHGFTEAFF. The DNA of the CDR3 is TGTGCCAGTAGTATAGATCACGGTTTCACTGAAGCTTTCTTT.